This TCR beta chain was observed in a study of cytomegalovirus exposure and HLA in healthy donors. Overall study findings and caveats: Most CMV-associated TCR beta chains appeared HLA-restricted in a later analysis.

Concerning this clone: Its antigen is unknown. The junction does not match germline at one end; this may be a read error.

13 Jbeta primers and 60 Vbeta primers were used for the PCR. Sequencing was performed with immunoSEQ multiplex PCR; in TCRdb, only in-frame clones are kept and a portion is missing. Seen here are about 120,000 clones, over 60% observed once, and the top ten hold approximately 1%. The V gene's germline CDR1 is SSHAT and CDR2 FNYEAQ (reference sequence). This CDR3 is built from 14 residues. Specimen: PBMCs. The rearrangement uses TRBV7-7 and TRBJ2-7, with 9 bases fitting TRBD1. The receptor was derived from a human donor in good health. The CDR3 spells CASSPGTGYYEQYF. CDR3 sequence (DNA): TGTGCTAGCAGCCCCGGGACAGGGTACTACGAGCAGTACTTC.